The 25 T cell receptor beta chains below come from one sample, sequenced in a study of prognosis after radiotherapy for stage I lung cancer. Amplification of the TCR beta CDR3 (from genomic DNA) was done by two-round multiplex PCR. The first PCR round targeted every TRBV and TRBJ gene with specific primers. TCRdb recomputed calls from the multiplex PCR reads with MiXCR, one row per CDR3 protein. Of 50,000 to 75,000 distinct CDR3 sequences in the sample, around 27% were seen once. This specimen was PBMCs, taken before or after stereotactic body radiation therapy (not recorded which). These receptors were taken from a donor of 50 years or more with non-small cell lung cancer.

This clonotype occurred many times. A read error may account for a junction end that differs from germline. The chain joins TRBV7-7 to TRBJ2-5, with 7 bases aligning to TRBD1. The CDR3 covers 13 residues. CDR1 is SSHAT, CDR2 FNYEAQ, per germline (reference sequence). The CDR3 is CASSLDRQETQYF. Written as DNA, the CDR3 is TGTGCTAGCAGCTTGGACAGGCAAGAGACCCAGTACTTC.

This clonotype occurred many times. V usage is TRBV5-1 and J usage is TRBJ1-3; D possibly corresponds to TRBD1 (5 bases). The CDR3 sequence is 16 residues long. Trimming took 3 bases from V and 0 from J, leaving 13 bases between them. Germline loops: CDR1 SGHRS, CDR2 YFSETQ. As DNA, the CDR3 is TGCGCCAGCAGCTCTAATCCAGGGTACTCTGGAAACACCATATATTTT. Translation gives CASSSNPGYSGNTIYF.

This clonotype appeared many times. V and J are TRBV12-3 or TRBV12-4 and TRBJ1-1; 9 bases are shared with TRBD1. This CDR3 contains 13 residues. Germline trimming cut 7 bases from V and 6 bases from J; bases unmatched to any gene: 6. The chain's CDR3 is CASTLGQGAEAFF. CDR3 DNA: TGTGCCAGCACCTTGGGACAGGGCGCTGAAGCTTTCTTT.

The gene calls are TRBV18 and TRBJ2-1, with 10 bases lining up with TRBD2. Germline CDR1 reads KGHSH; CDR2 reads LQKENI. The V and J ends lost 4 bases and 0 bases, in that order; junction bases with no gene match: 9. The CDR3 spans 18 residues. The CDR3 sequence is CASSRLAGGGSSYNEQFF. DNA for the CDR3: TGTGCCAGCTCACGACTAGCGGGCGGGGGCAGCTCCTACAATGAGCAGTTCTTC. The full variable domain, with the rest looked up from reference TRBV18 and TRBJ2-1, is NAGVMQNPRHLVRRRGQEARLRCSPMKGHSHVYWYRQLPEEGLKFMVYLQKENIIDESGMPKERFSAEFPKEGPSILRIQQVVRGDSAAYFCASSRLAGGGSSYNEQFFGPGTRLTVL.

At least ten counts were recorded for this clonotype. The gene calls are TRBV30 and TRBJ1-3; D may be TRBD1 (6 bases). The CDR3 covers 13 residues. Per the germline V gene, CDR1 is GTSNPN and CDR2 is SVGIG (reference sequence). V lost 2 bases to trimming and J lost 2 bases, with 7 bases between them. The CDR3 DNA follows: TGTGCCTGGAGTTCAGGGGCTGGAAACACCATATATTTT. Protein sequence: CAWSSGAGNTIYF.

This clonotype turned up a few times. A read error may account for a junction end that differs from germline. V usage is TRBV20-1 and J usage is TRBJ1-5; no reliable D call. Germline loops: CDR1 DFQATT, CDR2 SNEGSKA (reference sequence). The CDR3 length is 15 residues. The CDR3 sequence is CSANLGGYSNRPQHF. CDR3 nucleotides: TGCAGTGCCAATCTCGGCGGATATAGCAATCGGCCCCAGCATTTT.

In its sample, this clonotype was seen many times. The gene calls are TRBV24-1 and TRBJ1-2; 8 bases are a match to TRBD1. CDR3 length equals 14 residues. With V trimmed by 3 bases and J by 8 bases, 7 bases remained unmatched. Germline V gene sequence: CDR1 KGHDR, CDR2 SFDVKD. CDR3 sequence reads: CATSDPGQAHGYTF. The CDR3 coding sequence is TGTGCCACCAGTGATCCGGGACAGGCGCACGGCTACACCTTC.

This clonotype has at least ten counts. The chain combines TRBV4-1 with TRBJ2-3; 8 bases are a match to TRBD1. Germline CDR1 is MGHRA and CDR2 is YSYEKL. The junction had 5 bases not matched to a gene; V was cut back by 4 bases and J by 5 bases. The CDR3 sequence is 14 residues long. For the CDR3, the DNA is TGCGCCAGCAGCCGAGGACAGGGAGGAGATACGCAGTATTTT. This encodes CASSRGQGGDTQYF.

With regard to this clonotype: This may be a read error, as it is one base from a much larger clone. This sequence joins TRBV6-9 and TRBJ2-5; tentative D call: TRBD2 (5 bases). Looked up from germline, CDR1 is MNHGY and CDR2 is SVAAGI. V gave up 3 bases and J gave up 8 bases, with 7 bases separating them. CDR3 length: 11 amino acids. CDR3 protein: CASSYGDTQYF. CDR3 coding DNA: TGTGCCAGCAGTTACGGGGATACCCAGTACTTC.

This clonotype has a count of ten or more. V gene TRBV11-1 combines with J gene TRBJ2-3, with 9 bases fitting TRBD2. Unmatched junction bases numbered 6, after V lost 1 base and J lost 1 base. The germline gives CDR1 SGHAT, CDR2 FQDESV (reference sequence). This CDR3 region has 17 residues. Written as DNA, the CDR3 is TGTGCCAGCAGCTTAGGGGGTAGCGGGGGAGGCACAGATACGCAGTATTTT. Its protein product is CASSLGGSGGGTDTQYF.

With regard to this clonotype: Its ends do not fully match the called genes, so a read error is possible. This sequence joins TRBV6-9 and TRBJ2-2; D is unresolved. The CDR3 has 15 amino acids. Germline assignment: CDR1 MNHGY and CDR2 SVAAGI. DNA for the CDR3: TGTGCCAGCAGTTACTCAGTGGTTTACACCGGTGAGCTGTTTTTT. This translates into CASSYSVVYTGELFF.

Many counts were recorded for this clonotype. The genes are TRBV12-3 or TRBV12-4 and TRBJ2-1, with D unclear. V was clipped by 5 bases and J by 10 bases, with 9 bases between them. This CDR3 comprises 11 residues. CDR3: CASSAPGEQFF. The CDR3 DNA reads as TGTGCCAGCAGTGCTCCGGGCGAGCAGTTCTTC.

This clonotype was detected many times. The chain is built from TRBV2 and TRBJ1-2; no reliable D call. The CDR3 runs 14 residues. Germline loops: CDR1 SNHLY, CDR2 FYNNEI. V was cut by 6 bases and J by 0 bases, with 11 bases left in between. CDR3 DNA sequence: TGTGCCAGCAGCCCGGGATCAACTAACTATGGCTACACCTTC. Translating it yields CASSPGSTNYGYTF.

In the case of this clonotype: A much larger clonotype is one base distant, so this may be a read error. The V gene is TRBV6-5, the J gene TRBJ1-4, with unresolved D. CDR1 and CDR2 from the germline V gene are MNHEY and SVGAGI. The CDR3 runs to 14 residues. In nucleotides, the CDR3 is TGTGCCAGCAGTTACACCCCGACCAATGAAAAAATGTTTTTT. It specifies CASSYTPTNEKMFF.

At least ten counts were recorded for this clonotype. The rearrangement uses TRBV10-3 and TRBJ2-6; D could derive from TRBD1 or TRBD2 (5 bases each). V dropped 6 bases and J dropped 2 bases, with 11 bases sitting between them. CDR1 ENHRY and CDR2 SYGVKD come from the germline V gene. This CDR3 has 15 amino acids. The CDR3 here is CAIRAQGAGANVLTF. For the CDR3, the DNA is TGTGCCATCAGGGCGCAGGGAGCTGGGGCCAACGTCCTGACTTTC.

As concerns this clonotype: The junction shows a germline mismatch at one end, possibly a read error. The chain couples TRBV28 to TRBJ2-1; TRBD2 is a possible D gene (6 bases). Germline CDR1 is MDHEN and CDR2 is SYDVKM. The CDR3 totals 15 residues. CDR3: CASSTPGAFYNEQLF. CDR3 nucleotide sequence: TGTGCCAGCAGTACTCCGGGAGCCTTCTACAATGAGCAGTTATTC.

Concerning this clonotype: This may come from a read error, since a much larger clone is one base off. This chain connects TRBV20-1 to TRBJ2-5; 7 nucleotides align to TRBD2. The CDR3 has 14 amino acids. Per the germline V gene, CDR1 is DFQATT and CDR2 is SNEGSKA (reference sequence). This CDR3 reads CSAPPGGGVETKYF. Here the CDR3 DNA reads TGCAGTGCCCCCCCGGGCGGGGGAGTAGAGACCAAGTACTTC.

As for this clonotype: A much more abundant neighbour one base away suggests this may be a read error. In DNA, the CDR3 is TGTGCCAGCAACCCCCACCCCCGGAGCAGGGGGCGCGTGGGCACTGAAGCTTTCTTT. The encoded protein is CASNPHPRSRGRVGTEAFF. This chain joins TRBV6-1 and TRBJ1-1; TRBD1 aligns across 8 bases. Losses at the gene ends were 7 bases for V and 4 bases for J; bases not matched to a gene: 23. The CDR3 length is 19 residues. Germline-derived CDR1 and CDR2 are MNHNS and SASEGT.

As to this clonotype: A much more abundant neighbour one base away suggests this may be a read error. In DNA, the CDR3 is TGCAGTGCTGTTCTTCGCTGGGGGGTAGAGACCCAGTACTTC. Its translation is CSAVLRWGVETQYF. The chain employs TRBV20-1 and TRBJ2-5; maybe TRBD2 (6 bases). V lost 5 bases to trimming and J lost 4 bases, with 17 bases between them. Germline lookup yields CDR1 DFQATT and CDR2 SNEGSKA (reference sequence). The CDR3 extends over 14 amino acids.

This clonotype was detected only a few times. A much larger clone differs by one base, so this may be a read error. The chain combines TRBV10-3 with TRBJ2-5; D possibly corresponds to TRBD1 (6 bases). The V gene lost 5 bases and the J gene lost 3 bases, with 13 bases spanning the gap. The germline CDR1 and CDR2 sequences are ENHRY and SYGVKD. This CDR3 region has 14 residues. For the CDR3, the DNA is TGTGCCATCAGTCAGGGGCTAGAGGAAGAGACCCAGTACTTC. Translation: CAISQGLEEETQYF.

Turning to this clonotype: A junction end diverges from the germline sequence, so it may reflect a read error. The chain couples TRBV5-1 to TRBJ2-2, with a weak D call TRBD2 (7 bases). The V gene's germline CDR1 is SGHRS and CDR2 YFSETQ. This CDR3 is built from 18 residues. The CDR3 region is CASSLRTTGGPNTGELFF. The DNA for the CDR3 is TGCGCCAGCAGCTTGAGGACTACCGGGGGGCCGAATACCGGGGAGCTGTTTTTT.

Concerning this clonotype itself: This likely stems from a read error, as it lies one base from a far larger clone. The chain recombines TRBV6-2 or TRBV6-3 with TRBJ2-5; no definite D call. Deletions cut 2 bases from V and 8 bases from J, with 15 bases between. CDR3 size: 14 residues. Per the germline V gene, CDR1 is MNHEY and CDR2 is SVGEGT. CDR3 coding DNA: TGTGCCAGCAGTTACCTGGGGATGAGAGATACCCAGTACTTC. As protein: CASSYLGMRDTQYF.

This clonotype came up many times. The rearrangement links TRBV20-1 to TRBJ2-7; 8 bases are a match to TRBD1. V was clipped by 4 bases and J by 0 bases; unmatched bases: 8. The CDR3 is 15 amino acids. Germline V gene sequence: CDR1 DFQATT, CDR2 SNEGSKA (reference sequence). CDR3 DNA sequence: TGCAGTGCTAAACCCCCAGGGGGCTACTCCTACGAGCAGTACTTC. This codes for CSAKPPGGYSYEQYF.

The table lists this clonotype with many counts. The CDR3 DNA sequence: TGCGCCAGCAGCCAACATCCGGGACAGGGAAATGAGCAGTTCTTC. Amino acids: CASSQHPGQGNEQFF. The chain links TRBV4-1 to TRBJ2-1; 9 bases align to TRBD1. CDR1 is MGHRA, CDR2 YSYEKL, per germline. V lost 2 bases, J lost 7 bases, and 6 bases stayed unmatched. The CDR3 covers 15 residues.

This clonotype was seen only once. The genes are TRBV6-2 or TRBV6-3 and TRBJ1-2, with D perhaps TRBD1 (5 bases). V lost 7 bases and J 0 bases, leaving 15 bases between the germline ends. CDR3 length equals 15 residues. Germline V gene data show CDR1 as MNHEY and CDR2 as SVGEGT. CDR3 in DNA: TGTGCCAGCATTGATACAGGTGCCCCTAACTATGGCTACACCTTC. Translation: CASIDTGAPNYGYTF.